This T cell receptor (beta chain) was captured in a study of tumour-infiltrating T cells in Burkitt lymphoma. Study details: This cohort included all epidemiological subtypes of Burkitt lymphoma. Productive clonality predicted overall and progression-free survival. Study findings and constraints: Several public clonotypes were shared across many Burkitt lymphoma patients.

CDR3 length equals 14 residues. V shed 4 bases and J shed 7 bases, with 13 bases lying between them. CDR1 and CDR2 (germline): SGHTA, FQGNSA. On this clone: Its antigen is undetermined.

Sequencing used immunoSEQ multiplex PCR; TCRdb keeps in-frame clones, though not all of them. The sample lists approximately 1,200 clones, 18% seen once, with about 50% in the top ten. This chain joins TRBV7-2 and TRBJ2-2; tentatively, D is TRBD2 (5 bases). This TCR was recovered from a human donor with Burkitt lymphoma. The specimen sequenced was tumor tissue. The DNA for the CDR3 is TGTGCCAGCAGCTCCCAAGGAGGCATCGGGGAGCTGTTTTTT. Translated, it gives CASSSQGGIGELFF.